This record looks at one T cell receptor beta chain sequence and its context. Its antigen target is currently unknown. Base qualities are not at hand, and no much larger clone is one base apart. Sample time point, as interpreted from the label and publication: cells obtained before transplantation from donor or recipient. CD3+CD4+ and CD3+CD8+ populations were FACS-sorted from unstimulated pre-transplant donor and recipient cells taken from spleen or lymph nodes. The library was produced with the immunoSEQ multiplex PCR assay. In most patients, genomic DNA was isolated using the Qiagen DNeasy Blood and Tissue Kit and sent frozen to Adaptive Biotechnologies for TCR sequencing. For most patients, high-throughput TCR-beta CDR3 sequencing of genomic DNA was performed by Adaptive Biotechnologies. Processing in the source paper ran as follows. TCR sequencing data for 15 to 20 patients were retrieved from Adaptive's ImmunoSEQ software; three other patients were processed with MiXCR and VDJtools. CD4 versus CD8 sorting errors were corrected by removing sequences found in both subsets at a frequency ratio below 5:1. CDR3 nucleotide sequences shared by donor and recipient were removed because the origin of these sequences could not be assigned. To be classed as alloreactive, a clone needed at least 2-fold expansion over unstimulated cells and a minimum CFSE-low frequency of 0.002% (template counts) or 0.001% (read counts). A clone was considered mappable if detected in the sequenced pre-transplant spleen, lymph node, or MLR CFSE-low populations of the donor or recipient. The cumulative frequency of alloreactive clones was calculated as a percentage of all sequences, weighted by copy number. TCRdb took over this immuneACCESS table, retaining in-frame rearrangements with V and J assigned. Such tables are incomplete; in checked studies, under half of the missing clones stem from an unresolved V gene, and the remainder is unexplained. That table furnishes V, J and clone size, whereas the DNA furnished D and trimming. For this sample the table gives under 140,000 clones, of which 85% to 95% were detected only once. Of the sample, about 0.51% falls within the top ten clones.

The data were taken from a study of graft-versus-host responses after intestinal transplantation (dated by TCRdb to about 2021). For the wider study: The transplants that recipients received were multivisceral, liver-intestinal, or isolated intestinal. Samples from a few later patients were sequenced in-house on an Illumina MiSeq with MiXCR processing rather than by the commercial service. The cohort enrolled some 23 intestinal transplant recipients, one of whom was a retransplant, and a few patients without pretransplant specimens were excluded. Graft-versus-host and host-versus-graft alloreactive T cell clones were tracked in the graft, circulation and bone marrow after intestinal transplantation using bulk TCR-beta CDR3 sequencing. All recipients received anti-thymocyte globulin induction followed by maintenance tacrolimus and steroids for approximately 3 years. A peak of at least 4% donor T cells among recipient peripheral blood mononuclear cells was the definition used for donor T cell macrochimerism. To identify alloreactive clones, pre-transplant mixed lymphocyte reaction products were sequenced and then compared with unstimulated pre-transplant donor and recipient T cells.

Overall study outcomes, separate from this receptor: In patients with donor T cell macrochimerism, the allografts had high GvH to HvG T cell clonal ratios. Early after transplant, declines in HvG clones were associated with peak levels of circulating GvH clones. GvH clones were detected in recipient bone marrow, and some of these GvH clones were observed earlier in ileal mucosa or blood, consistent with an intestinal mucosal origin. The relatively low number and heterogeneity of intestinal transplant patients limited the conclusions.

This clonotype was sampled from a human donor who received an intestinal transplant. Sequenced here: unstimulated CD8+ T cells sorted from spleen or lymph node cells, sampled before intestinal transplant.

The DNA reads as follows: TGTGCCAGCAGCCCTATCCCCAAGGACAGCCTAAACACCGGGGAGCTGTTTTTT. It codes for CASSPIPKDSLNTGELFF. Recombination connected TRBV5-6 to TRBJ2-2; possibly the D gene is TRBD1, per 6 matching bases. V lost 4 bases and J lost 2 bases; the stretch between them is 21 bases long. The CDR3, from cysteine to phenylalanine, totals 18 residues. Only the CDR3 portion is preserved as DNA: 54 bases, with reading frame beginning at the first base. From the germline V gene, CDR1 is SGHDT and CDR2 is YYEEEE.